Presented here are 18 T cell receptor beta chains from one specimen sequenced in a study of blood T cell repertoires in COVID-19. Method: immunoSEQ multiplex PCR; TCRdb's copy keeps in-frame clones and lacks some. Of roughly 65,000 clones in the sample, under 95% were seen once. Sequenced: peripheral blood. The receptor source for this set is an older man with active COVID-19.

The CDR3 DNA sequence: TGTGCCAGCAGTCGACTAGCGGGGGGGCTGGATACGCAGTATTTT. This translates into CASSRLAGGLDTQYF. The rearrangement links TRBV6-2 or TRBV6-3 to TRBJ2-3, with 14 bases that match TRBD2. Trimming removed 5 bases from V and 6 bases from J; junction bases left unmatched: 4. Germline V gene data show CDR1 as MNHEY and CDR2 as SVGEGT. The CDR3 extends over 15 amino acids.

The count of this clone is one. The junction departs from the called germline gene at one end, perhaps through a read error. This chain links TRBV6-2 or TRBV6-3 with TRBJ1-1; the D is unclear. The CDR3 has 12 residues. The V gene's germline CDR1 is MNHEY and CDR2 SVGEGT. The DNA of the CDR3 is TGTGCCAGCAGTTCCCCCGAGTCTGAAACTTTCTTT. This encodes CASSSPESETFF.

The DNA of the CDR3 is TGTGCCAGCAGCTTAGACAGGGGGCTCTTGGATGAGCAGTTCTTC. Translation gives CASSLDRGLLDEQFF. The chain employs TRBV7-9 and TRBJ2-1, with 9 nucleotides matching TRBD1. With 1 base clipped from V and 8 bases from J, the junction kept 6 bases outside the gene matches. The CDR3 has 15 residues. The germline V gene has CDR1 SEHNR and CDR2 FQNEAQ (reference sequence).

This rearrangement joins TRBV7-9 to TRBJ2-7; a possible D gene is TRBD1 (8 bases). CDR3 size: 15 residues. The germline V gene encodes CDR1 SEHNR and CDR2 FQNEAQ (reference sequence). V was clipped by 0 bases and J by 5 bases, with 14 bases between them. CDR3 in DNA: TGTGCCAGCAGCTTAGCGATTACAGGGGGGGACGAGCAGTACGTC. It yields the protein CASSLAITGGDEQYV.

The chain carries TRBV14 and TRBJ1-1, with a weak D call TRBD1 (6 bases). Germline V lookup: CDR1 SGHDN, CDR2 FVKESK. Trimming stripped 2 bases from V and 7 bases from J, with 14 bases between. This CDR3 is 14 amino acids long. Written as DNA, the CDR3 is TGTGCCAGCAGCCAATCGAACAGGGTGGGTGAAGCTTTCTTT. Translation gives CASSQSNRVGEAFF.

The rearrangement links TRBV6-5 to TRBJ1-6, with TRBD1 matching 7 bases. There are 14 residues in the CDR3. Per germline, CDR1 MNHEY and CDR2 SVGAGI. J was trimmed by 7 bases and V by 6 bases; bases with no gene match: 6. This CDR3 is CASRQGVENSPLHF. DNA of the CDR3: TGTGCCAGCAGGCAGGGGGTGGAAAATTCACCCCTCCACTTT.

The chain couples TRBV3-1 (or the pseudogene TRBV3-2) to TRBJ2-4; D perhaps matches TRBD2 (6 bases). CDR3 length equals 16 residues. From germline, CDR1 is LGHDT and CDR2 YNNKEL (reference sequence). V lost 1 base and J lost 1, with 11 bases in between. The CDR3 DNA reads as TGTGCCAGCAGCCAAGGCGGGGCCGGGGCCAAAAACATTCAGTACTTC. Protein sequence: CASSQGGAGAKNIQYF.

The chain carries TRBV5-1 and TRBJ2-5; 9 bases align to TRBD2. The trim removed 0 bases at V and 2 bases at J, leaving 8 bases unmatched. This CDR3 contains 17 residues. The germline gives CDR1 SGHRS, CDR2 YFSETQ. The CDR3 reads CASSLAGIAGAQETQYF. The CDR3 nucleotides are TGCGCCAGCAGCTTGGCCGGGATAGCGGGGGCGCAAGAGACCCAGTACTTC.

This clone was seen only a few times. The chain couples TRBV4-1 to TRBJ1-5; D uncertain. This CDR3 has 13 residues. V gave up 8 bases and J gave up 6 bases, with 14 bases separating them. Germline V gene lookup returns CDR1 MGHRA and CDR2 YSYEKL. CDR3 nucleotides: TGCGCCAGCCAAGAGGGTATGAGTCAGCCCCAGCATTTT. This gives the protein CASQEGMSQPQHF.

The rearrangement uses TRBV29-1 and TRBJ2-4, with a weak D call TRBD2 (5 bases). CDR3 size: 12 residues. Trimming cost V 4 bases and J 5 bases, with 9 bases left between them. Germline V gene data show CDR1 as SQVTM and CDR2 as ANQGSEA. Here the CDR3 reads CSVAEAQNIQYF. The CDR3 DNA is TGCAGCGTTGCGGAGGCACAAAACATTCAGTACTTC.

The rearrangement uses TRBV18 and TRBJ1-2, with D possibly matching TRBD1 (5 bases). The CDR3 runs 17 residues. The germline V and J ends were trimmed by 0 bases and 0 bases, with 14 bases remaining between them. Germline V gene sequence: CDR1 KGHSH, CDR2 LQKENI. The CDR3 DNA reads as TGTGCCAGCTCACCACCGTCCAGGGTTTTATCTAACTATGGCTACACCTTC. Translation: CASSPPSRVLSNYGYTF.

The chain uses TRBV27 and TRBJ1-2; TRBD1 matches at 8 bases. J gave up 7 bases and V 2 bases, and 6 bases lay outside the gene matches. Per the germline V gene, CDR1 is MNHEY and CDR2 is SMNVEV (reference sequence). The CDR3 has 14 amino acids. The CDR3 nucleotides read TGTGCCAGCAGTTTAGAACAGGGGGTGGGTGGCTACACCTTC. It translates to CASSLEQGVGGYTF.

The chain couples TRBV10-1 to TRBJ2-7; 9 nucleotides match TRBD1. Germline V lookup: CDR1 WNHNN, CDR2 SYGVQD (reference sequence). V trimming: 7 bases; J trimming: 5 bases; junction bases outside the gene matches: 9. This CDR3 is 14 amino acids long. CDR3 DNA: TGCGCCAGCATTCGGACAGGGGAGGCGGACGAGCAGTACGTC. This sequence encodes CASIRTGEADEQYV.

The chain combines TRBV6-5 with TRBJ2-1, with 8 bases identical to TRBD1. The CDR3 contains 15 residues. V lost 5 bases and J lost 4; bases outside the gene matches: 7. Germline assignment: CDR1 MNHEY and CDR2 SVGAGI. CDR3 coding DNA: TGTGCCAGCAGTACCGGGACAGGTCGATACAATGAGCAGTTCTTC. Its protein is CASSTGTGRYNEQFF.

This clone appeared once. This chain links TRBV19 with TRBJ2-1; no clear D. This CDR3 is built from 12 residues. The V end lost 6 bases, the J end lost 3 bases, and 6 bases lay between the germline ends. Germline CDR1 reads LNHDA; CDR2 reads SQIVND (reference sequence). CDR3 amino acids: CASSSRYNEQFF. In nucleotides, the CDR3 is TGTGCCAGTAGCAGTCGCTACAATGAGCAGTTCTTC.

This rearrangement joins TRBV2 to TRBJ2-5, with TRBD2 as a possible D gene (7 bases). This CDR3 contains 11 residues. V shed 8 bases and J shed 5 bases, with 9 bases lying between them. In germline, CDR1 is SNHLY, CDR2 FYNNEI. In DNA, the CDR3 is TGTGCCAGCGGGGGGGGCGAGACCCAGTACTTC. Translating gives CASGGGETQYF.

The chain recombines TRBV7-2 with TRBJ1-6, with 8 bases that match TRBD1. V trimming: 1 base; J trimming: 7 bases; junction bases outside the gene matches: 6. This CDR3 spans 16 amino acids. The germline V gene has CDR1 SGHTA and CDR2 FQGNSA. CDR3 in amino acids: CASSLGGWTGNSPLHF. The CDR3 coding sequence is TGTGCCAGCAGCTTAGGAGGTTGGACAGGGAATTCACCCCTCCACTTT.

The chain joins TRBV5-1 to TRBJ2-1; 9 nucleotides match TRBD1. The CDR3 spans 14 residues. Germline V lookup: CDR1 SGHRS, CDR2 YFSETQ. V trimming: 0 bases; J trimming: 5 bases; junction bases outside the gene matches: 0. The chain's CDR3 is CASSLGTGDNEQFF. The CDR3 nucleotides read TGCGCCAGCAGCTTGGGGACAGGGGACAATGAGCAGTTCTTC. Drawing the rest from reference TRBV5-1 and TRBJ2-1, the complete variable domain is KAGVTQTPRYLIKTRGQQVTLSCSPISGHRSVSWYQQTPGQGLQFLFEYFSETQRNKGNFPGRFSGRQFSNSRSEMNVSTLELGDSALYLCASSLGTGDNEQFFGPGTRLTVL.